This TCR beta chain was recorded in a study of cytomegalovirus exposure and HLA in healthy donors. V shed 3 bases and J shed 2 bases, with 12 bases lying between them. Germline-derived CDR1 and CDR2 are WNHNN and SYGVQD (reference sequence). The CDR3 totals 15 residues. Primers for the PCR totalled 60 Vbeta and 13 Jbeta. This table comes from immunoSEQ multiplex PCR, and its TCRdb copy is limited to in-frame clones, with some not included. The sample yields around 190,000 clones, 81% seen once. The V gene is TRBV10-1, the J gene TRBJ2-3, with a tentative D call TRBD2 (6 bases). The receptor's source is a man aged 18 to 29 in good health and CMV-seronegative. Sequenced sample: PBMCs. The CDR3 protein is CASSEGLSDTDTQYF. The DNA of the CDR3 is TGCGCCAGCAGTGAAGGACTATCCGACACAGATACGCAGTATTTT.